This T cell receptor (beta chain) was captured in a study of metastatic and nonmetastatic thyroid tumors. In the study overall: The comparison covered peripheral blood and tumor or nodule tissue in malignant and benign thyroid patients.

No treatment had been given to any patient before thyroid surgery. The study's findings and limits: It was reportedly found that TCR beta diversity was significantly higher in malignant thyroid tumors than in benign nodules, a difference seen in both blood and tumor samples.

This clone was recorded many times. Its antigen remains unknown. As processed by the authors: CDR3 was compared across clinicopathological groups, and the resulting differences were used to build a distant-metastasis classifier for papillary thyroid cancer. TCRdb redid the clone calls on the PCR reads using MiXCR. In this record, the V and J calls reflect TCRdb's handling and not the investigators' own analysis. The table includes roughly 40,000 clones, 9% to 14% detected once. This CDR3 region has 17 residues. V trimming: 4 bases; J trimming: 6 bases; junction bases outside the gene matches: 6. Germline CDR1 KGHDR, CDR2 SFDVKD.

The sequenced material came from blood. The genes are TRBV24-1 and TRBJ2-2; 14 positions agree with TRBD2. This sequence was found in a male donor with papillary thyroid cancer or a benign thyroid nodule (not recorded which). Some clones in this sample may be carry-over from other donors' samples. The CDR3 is CATSEARGLAGAGELFF. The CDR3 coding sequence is TGTGCCACCAGTGAGGCCCGGGGACTAGCGGGAGCCGGGGAGCTGTTTTTT.